The rows below give T cell receptor beta chains drawn from one sample of a study of OX40 agonist ivuxolimab in advanced cancers. Only in-frame clones appear in the TCRdb table, and some are missing; sequencing was by immunoSEQ multiplex PCR. The table shows about 46,000 clones, with over 75% occurring only once. The sample in question was CD4+ or CD8+ T cells sorted from blood, obtained in a trial of the OX40 agonist ivuxolimab. Source of these receptors: an adult with an advanced solid tumor such as melanoma, head and neck, liver or kidney cancer. Both conserved end residues are part of each CDR3. The order of the fields is clone size, V gene, D gene, J gene, CDR3 protein, CDR3 DNA. D genes are given only for firm matches. The size entry is marked missing in some rows and otherwise reads once, few, many or a size class.

-,TRBV11-3,-,TRBJ2-3,CASSYDSATSTDTQYF,TGTGCCAGCAGCTATGACAGTGCTACTAGCACAGATACGCAGTATTTT
-,TRBV11-2,TRBD1,TRBJ2-4,CASSLGWRQGSAKNIQYF,TGTGCCAGCAGCTTAGGGTGGAGACAGGGGAGTGCCAAAAACATTCAGTACTTC
-,TRBV10-2,-,TRBJ1-2,CASRGSPAYGYTF,TGCGCCAGCAGGGGATCGCCCGCATATGGCTACACCTTC
-,TRBV19,-,TRBJ2-7,CASSRDRDYEQYF,TGTGCCAGTAGTAGAGATAGGGACTACGAGCAGTACTTC
few,TRBV7-3,-,TRBJ2-7,CASSLIGTSYEQYF,TGTGCCAGCAGCTTAATTGGGACCTCCTACGAGCAGTACTTC
-,TRBV19,-,TRBJ2-2,CASSNGQRRTGELFF,TGTGCCAGTAGTAACGGACAGCGTCGCACCGGGGAGCTGTTTTTT
-,TRBV10-2,TRBD2,TRBJ2-7,CASSQPTSGSSYEQYF,TGCGCCAGCAGCCAACCGACTAGCGGGAGCTCCTACGAGCAGTACTTC
-,TRBV6-5,TRBD1,TRBJ1-3,CASSYAGGSGNTIYF,TGTGCCAGCAGTTATGCAGGGGGCTCTGGAAACACCATATATTTT
-,TRBV7-9,-,TRBJ1-2,CASSLETDYGYTF,TGTGCCAGCAGCTTAGAAACAGATTATGGCTACACCTTC
-,TRBV5-1,-,TRBJ2-5,CASSLVGWGTPAETQYF,TGCGCCAGCAGCTTGGTAGGCTGGGGTACCCCCGCCGAGACCCAGTACTTC
-,TRBV5-1,-,TRBJ1-1,CASSLAGDRTEAFF,TGCGCCAGCAGCTTGGCAGGGGATCGCACTGAAGCTTTCTTT
-,TRBV11-2,TRBD2,TRBJ2-1,CASSPRAGASYNEQFF,TGTGCCAGCAGCCCGAGAGCGGGAGCCTCCTACAATGAGCAGTTCTTC
once,TRBV5-4,-,TRBJ2-2,CASSLDRRELFF,TGTGCCAGCAGCTTAGATAGGCGGGAGCTGTTTTTT
-,TRBV6-6,TRBD1,TRBJ2-7,CASSHGTGNYEQYF,TGTGCCAGCAGTCACGGGACAGGGAACTACGAGCAGTACTTC
few,TRBV6-4,TRBD2,TRBJ2-3,CASSDSASGSADTQYF,TGTGCCAGCAGTGACTCGGCTAGCGGGAGTGCAGATACGCAGTATTTT
-,TRBV9,TRBD2,TRBJ2-7,CASSVGLAGDGEQYF,TGTGCCAGCAGCGTAGGACTAGCGGGAGACGGTGAGCAGTACTTC
-,TRBV19,TRBD1,TRBJ1-2,CASSTGAGTGYGYTF,TGTGCCAGTAGTACAGGAGCCGGGACAGGGTATGGCTACACCTTC
-,TRBV21-1,-,TRBJ2-7,CASSKSPAWGSYEQYF,TGTGCCAGCAGCAAAAGTCCAGCTTGGGGCTCCTACGAGCAGTACTTC
-,TRBV11-3,-,TRBJ2-7,CASSLTWGSYEQYF,TGTGCCAGCAGCTTAACCTGGGGGTCCTACGAGCAGTACTTC
-,TRBV10-2,TRBD1,TRBJ2-7,CASSGEGGTGVNEQYF,TGCGCCAGCAGCGGAGAGGGGGGGACAGGGGTCAACGAGCAGTACTTC